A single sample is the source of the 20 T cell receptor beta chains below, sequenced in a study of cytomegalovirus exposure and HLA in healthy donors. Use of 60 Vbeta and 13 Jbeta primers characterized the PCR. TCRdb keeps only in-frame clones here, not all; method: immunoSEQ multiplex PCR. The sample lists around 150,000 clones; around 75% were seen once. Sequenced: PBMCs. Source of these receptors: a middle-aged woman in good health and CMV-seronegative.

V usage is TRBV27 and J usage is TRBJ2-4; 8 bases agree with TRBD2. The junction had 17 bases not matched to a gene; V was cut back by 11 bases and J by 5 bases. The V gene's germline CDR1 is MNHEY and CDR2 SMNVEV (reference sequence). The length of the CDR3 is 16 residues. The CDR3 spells CAPTTLGGGVQNIQYF. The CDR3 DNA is TGTGCCCCAACTACTCTCGGGGGGGGCGTCCAAAACATTCAGTACTTC.

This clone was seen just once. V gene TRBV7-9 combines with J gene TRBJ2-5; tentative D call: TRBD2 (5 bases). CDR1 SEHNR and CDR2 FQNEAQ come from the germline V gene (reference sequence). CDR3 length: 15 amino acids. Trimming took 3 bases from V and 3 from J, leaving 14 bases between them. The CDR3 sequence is CASSLTETGKETQYF. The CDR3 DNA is TGTGCCAGCAGCTTGACCGAAACCGGGAAAGAGACCCAGTACTTC.

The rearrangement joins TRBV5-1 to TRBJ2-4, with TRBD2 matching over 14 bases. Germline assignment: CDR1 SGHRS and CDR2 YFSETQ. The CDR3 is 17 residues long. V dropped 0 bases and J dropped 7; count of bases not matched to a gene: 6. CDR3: CASSLAGTSGSGNIQYF. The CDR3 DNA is TGCGCCAGCAGCTTGGCCGGGACTAGCGGGAGTGGGAACATTCAGTACTTC.

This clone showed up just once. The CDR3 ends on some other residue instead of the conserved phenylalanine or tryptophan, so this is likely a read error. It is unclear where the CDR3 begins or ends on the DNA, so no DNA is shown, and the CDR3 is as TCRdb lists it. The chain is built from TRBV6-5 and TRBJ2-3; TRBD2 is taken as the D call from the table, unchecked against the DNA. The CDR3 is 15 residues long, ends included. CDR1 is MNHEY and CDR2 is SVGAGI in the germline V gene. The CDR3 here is CASSALGGLAGVRFD.

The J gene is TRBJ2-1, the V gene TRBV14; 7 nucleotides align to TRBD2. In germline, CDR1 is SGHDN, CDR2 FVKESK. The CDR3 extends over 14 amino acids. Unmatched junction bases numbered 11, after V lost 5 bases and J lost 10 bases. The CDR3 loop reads CASSGWTSKMEQFF. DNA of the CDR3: TGTGCCAGCAGCGGATGGACTAGTAAAATGGAGCAGTTCTTC.

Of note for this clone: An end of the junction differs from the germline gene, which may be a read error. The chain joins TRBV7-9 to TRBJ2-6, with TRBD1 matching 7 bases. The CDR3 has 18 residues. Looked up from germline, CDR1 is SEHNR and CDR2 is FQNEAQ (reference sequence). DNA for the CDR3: TGTTCCAGCAGCTTAGCCCCGGGGCAGGGGGACGGGGCCAACGTCCTGACTTTC. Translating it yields CSSSLAPGQGDGANVLTF. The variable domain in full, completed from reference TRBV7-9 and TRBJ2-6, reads DTGVSQNPRHKITKRGQNVTFRCDPISEHNRLYWYRQTLGQGPEFLTYFQNEAQLEKSRLLSDRFSAERPKGSFSTLEIQRTEQGDSAMYLCSSSLAPGQGDGANVLTFGAGSRLTVL.

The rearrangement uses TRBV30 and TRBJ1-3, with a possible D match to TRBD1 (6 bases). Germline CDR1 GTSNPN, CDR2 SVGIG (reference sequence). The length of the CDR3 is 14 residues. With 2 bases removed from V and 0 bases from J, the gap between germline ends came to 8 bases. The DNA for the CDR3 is TGTGCCTGGAGTCAGGGGTTCTCTGGAAACACCATATATTTT. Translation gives CAWSQGFSGNTIYF.

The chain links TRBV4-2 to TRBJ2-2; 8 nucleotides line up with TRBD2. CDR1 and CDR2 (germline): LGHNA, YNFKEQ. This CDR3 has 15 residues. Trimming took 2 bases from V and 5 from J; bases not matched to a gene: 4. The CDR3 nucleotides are TGTGCCAGCAGCCAATTAGCGGGAATAACCGGGGAGCTGTTTTTT. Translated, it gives CASSQLAGITGELFF.

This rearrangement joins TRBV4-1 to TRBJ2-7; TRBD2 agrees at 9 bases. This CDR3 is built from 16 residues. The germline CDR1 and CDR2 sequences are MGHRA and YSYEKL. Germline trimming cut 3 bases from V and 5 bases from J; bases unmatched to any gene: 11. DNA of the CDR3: TGCGCCAGCAGCCATCGAACCGGGACTAGCACCCACGAGCAGTACTTC. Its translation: CASSHRTGTSTHEQYF.

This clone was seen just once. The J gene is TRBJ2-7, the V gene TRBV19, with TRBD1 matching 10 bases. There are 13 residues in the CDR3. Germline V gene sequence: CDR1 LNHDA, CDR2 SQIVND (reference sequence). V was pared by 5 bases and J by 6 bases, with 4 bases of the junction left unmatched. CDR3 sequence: CASSGDRGPEQYF. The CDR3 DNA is TGTGCCAGTAGTGGGGACAGGGGCCCCGAGCAGTACTTC.

CDR3 sequence reads: CASSAGTSGRAGEQYF. The CDR3 DNA is TGCGCCAGCAGCGCCGGGACTAGCGGGAGGGCGGGCGAGCAGTACTTC. The chain is built from TRBV5-1 and TRBJ2-7; 16 positions match TRBD2. The V and J ends lost 4 bases and 6 bases, in that order; junction bases with no gene match: 7. CDR1 is SGHRS and CDR2 is YFSETQ in the germline V gene. The CDR3 runs 16 residues.

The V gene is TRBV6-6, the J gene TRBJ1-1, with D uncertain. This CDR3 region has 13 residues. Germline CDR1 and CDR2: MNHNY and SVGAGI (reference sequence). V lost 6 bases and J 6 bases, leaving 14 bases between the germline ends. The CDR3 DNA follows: TGTGCCAGCAGCTATACAGATATGGCTGAAGCTTTCTTT. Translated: CASSYTDMAEAFF.

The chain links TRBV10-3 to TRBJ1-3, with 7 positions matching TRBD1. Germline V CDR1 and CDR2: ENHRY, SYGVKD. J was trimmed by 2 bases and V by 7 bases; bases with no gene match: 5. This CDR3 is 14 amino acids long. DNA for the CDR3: TGTGCCATCATTCCAGGGGGAGCTGGAAACACCATATATTTT. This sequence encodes CAIIPGGAGNTIYF.

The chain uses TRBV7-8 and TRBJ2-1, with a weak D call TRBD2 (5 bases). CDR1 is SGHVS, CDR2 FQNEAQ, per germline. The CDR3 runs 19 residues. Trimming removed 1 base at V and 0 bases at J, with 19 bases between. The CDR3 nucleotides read TGTGCCAGCAGCTTAGGTCGCGGGTCCGGGCCTAGCTCCTACAATGAGCAGTTCTTC. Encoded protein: CASSLGRGSGPSSYNEQFF.

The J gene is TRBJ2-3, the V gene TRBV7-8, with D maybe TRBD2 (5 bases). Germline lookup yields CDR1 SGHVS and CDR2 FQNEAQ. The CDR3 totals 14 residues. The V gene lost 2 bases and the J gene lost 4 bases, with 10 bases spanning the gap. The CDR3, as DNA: TGTGCCAGCAGCTTACGGGCTAGCTCAGATACGCAGTATTTT. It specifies CASSLRASSDTQYF. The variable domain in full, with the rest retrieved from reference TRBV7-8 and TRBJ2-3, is GAGVSQSPRYKVAKRGQDVALRCDPISGHVSLFWYQQALGQGPEFLTYFQNEAQLDKSGLPSDRFFAERPEGSVSTLKIQRTQQEDSAVYLCASSLRASSDTQYFGPGTRLTVL.

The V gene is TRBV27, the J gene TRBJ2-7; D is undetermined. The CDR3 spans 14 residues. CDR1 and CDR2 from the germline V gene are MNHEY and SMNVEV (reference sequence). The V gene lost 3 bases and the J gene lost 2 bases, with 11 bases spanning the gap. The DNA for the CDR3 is TGTGCCAGCAGTTTTTATGGGCCCCCCTACGAGCAGTACTTC. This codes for CASSFYGPPYEQYF.

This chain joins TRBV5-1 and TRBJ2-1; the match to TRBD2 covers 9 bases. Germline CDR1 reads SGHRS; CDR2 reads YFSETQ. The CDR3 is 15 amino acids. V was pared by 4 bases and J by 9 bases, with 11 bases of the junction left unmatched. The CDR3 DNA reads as TGCGCCAGCAGCCCACCTAGCGGGGACGGGATTGAGCAGTTCTTC. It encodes CASSPPSGDGIEQFF.

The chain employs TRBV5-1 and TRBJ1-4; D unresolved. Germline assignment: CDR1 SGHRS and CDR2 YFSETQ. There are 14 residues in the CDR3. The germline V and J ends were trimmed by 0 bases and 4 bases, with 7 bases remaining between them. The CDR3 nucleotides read TGCGCCAGCAGCTTGGCCACGGTTAATGAAAAACTGTTTTTT. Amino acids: CASSLATVNEKLFF.

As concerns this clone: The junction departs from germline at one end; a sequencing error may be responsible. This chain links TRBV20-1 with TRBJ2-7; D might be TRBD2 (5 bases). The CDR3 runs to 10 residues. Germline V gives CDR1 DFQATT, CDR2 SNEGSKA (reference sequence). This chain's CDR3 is CSASDYEEYF. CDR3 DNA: TGCAGTGCGTCAGACTACGAGGAGTACTTC.

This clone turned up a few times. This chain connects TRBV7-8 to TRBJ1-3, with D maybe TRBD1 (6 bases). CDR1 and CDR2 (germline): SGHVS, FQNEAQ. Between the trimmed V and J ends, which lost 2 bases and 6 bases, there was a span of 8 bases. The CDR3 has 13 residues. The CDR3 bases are TGTGCCAGCAGCTTACAGGGGACAAACACCATATATTTT. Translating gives CASSLQGTNTIYF.